Presented here are 19 T cell receptor beta chains from one specimen sequenced in a study of T cell responses to AZD1222 COVID-19 vaccine. Measured with immunoSEQ multiplex PCR; TCRdb has only the in-frame clones, and not every one. The sample has about 150,000 clones, 94% seen once. The sample was peripheral blood, taken on day 0 of AZD1222 vaccination. Every receptor here comes from an adult in good health.

V is TRBV6-5 and J is TRBJ1-1; 8 bases line up with TRBD1. V was clipped by 7 bases and J by 4 bases; unmatched bases: 11. The germline gives CDR1 MNHEY, CDR2 SVGAGI. The CDR3 has 15 residues. As DNA, the CDR3 is TGTGCCAGCACCCCGTTTACAGGGGGAGGCACTGAAGCTTTCTTT. This translates into CASTPFTGGGTEAFF.

V and J are TRBV12-3 or TRBV12-4 and TRBJ1-6; the D is unclear. V was cut by 5 bases and J by 11 bases, with 10 bases left in between. The CDR3 covers 12 residues. The CDR3 bases are TGTGCCAGCAGTACCCTCGGTGCACCCCTCCACTTT. It codes for CASSTLGAPLHF.

The chain joins TRBV5-4 to TRBJ2-7; D is possibly TRBD1 or TRBD2 (5 bases each). CDR1 SGHNT and CDR2 YYREEE come from the germline V gene (reference sequence). The CDR3 loop spans 15 amino acids. Trimming removed 5 bases at V and 1 base at J, with 16 bases between. The CDR3 sequence is CASSLGTGDSYEQYV. DNA for the CDR3: TGTGCCAGCAGTCTCGGGACCGGGGATTCCTACGAGCAGTACGTC.

This sequence joins TRBV24-1 and TRBJ2-5, with no clear D. Germline assignment: CDR1 KGHDR and CDR2 SFDVKD. Trimming stripped 4 bases from V and 5 bases from J, with 16 bases between. The CDR3 extends over 15 amino acids. The CDR3 coding sequence is TGTGCCACCAGTGACCCCCCGGACGGATGGGAGACCCAGTACTTC. Protein: CATSDPPDGWETQYF.

The V and J genes are TRBV7-6 and TRBJ2-5, with 9 bases identical to TRBD1. The CDR3 length is 16 residues. Germline-derived CDR1 and CDR2 are SGHVS and FNYEAQ. Trimming cost V 5 bases and J 4 bases; bases outside gene matches: 11. CDR3 nucleotides: TGTGCCAGCAGCGATCCCAGACAGGGGGTGAGAGAGACCCAGTACTTC. Protein: CASSDPRQGVRETQYF.

The chain employs TRBV19 and TRBJ2-7; D is uncertain. CDR3 length: 15 residues. Trimming left V 3 bases short and J 2 bases short, with 14 bases between. The V gene's germline CDR1 is LNHDA and CDR2 SQIVND (reference sequence). CDR3 DNA sequence: TGTGCCAGTAGTATTTATTTCGGCGAAACCTACGAGCAGTACGTC. It encodes CASSIYFGETYEQYV.

The genes are TRBV9 and TRBJ1-1; the D gene is possibly TRBD1 (6 bases). Trimming shortened V by 3 bases and J by 0 bases, and 12 bases separated the two germline ends. Germline V gene data show CDR1 as SGDLS and CDR2 as YYNGEE. This CDR3 is built from 15 residues. The CDR3 region is CASSDGQLLNTEAFF. The CDR3 DNA sequence: TGTGCCAGCAGCGACGGACAGCTATTGAACACTGAAGCTTTCTTT.

The rearrangement joins TRBV19 to TRBJ1-5; TRBD1 might be the D (5 bases). CDR3 length: 13 residues. Germline CDR1 and CDR2: LNHDA and SQIVND (reference sequence). The V and J ends lost 4 bases and 3 bases respectively, with 7 bases between them. The CDR3, as DNA: TGTGCCAGTAGTAGACAGTACAATCAGCCCCAGCATTTT. Amino acids: CASSRQYNQPQHF. Variable domain in full (rest from reference TRBV19 and TRBJ1-5): DGGITQSPKYLFRKEGQNVTLSCEQNLNHDAMYWYRQDPGQGLRLIYYSQIVNDFQKGDIAEGYSVSREKKESFPLTVTSAQKNPTAFYLCASSRQYNQPQHFGDGTRLSIL.

This clone was observed once. V gene TRBV27 combines with J gene TRBJ1-1; tentatively, D is TRBD1 (5 bases). Per the germline V gene, CDR1 is MNHEY and CDR2 is SMNVEV (reference sequence). Between the trimmed V and J ends, which lost 3 bases and 4 bases, there was a span of 15 bases. CDR3 size: 15 residues. CDR3 in amino acids: CASSFKLGDATEAFF. The CDR3 DNA reads TGTGCCAGCAGTTTCAAATTAGGGGACGCCACTGAAGCTTTCTTT.

The genes are TRBV18 and TRBJ1-3; a possible D gene is TRBD1 (6 bases). The CDR3 length is 17 residues. V lost 6 bases, J lost 4 bases, and 22 bases lay in between. Germline CDR1 is KGHSH and CDR2 is LQKENI. The CDR3: CASSPSSEQGNGNTIYF. The CDR3 DNA reads TGTGCCAGCTCCCCCTCCTCGGAACAGGGTAACGGAAACACCATATATTTT.

The chain is built from TRBV7-2 and TRBJ1-1; a possible D gene is TRBD1 (5 bases). CDR3 length: 15 residues. The germline V gene encodes CDR1 SGHTA and CDR2 FQGNSA. With 4 bases removed from V and 6 bases from J, the gap between germline ends came to 18 bases. The CDR3 bases are TGTGCCAGCAGCTCCTGGGCGAGGGGAGCGGCTGAAGCTTTCTTT. Its translation: CASSSWARGAAEAFF.

The count of this clone is one. This rearrangement joins TRBV3-1 (or the pseudogene TRBV3-2) to TRBJ2-5; 10 bases line up with TRBD2. J lost 5 bases, V lost 3 bases, and 9 bases had no gene match. Germline loops: CDR1 LGHDT, CDR2 YNNKEL (reference sequence). This CDR3 comprises 16 residues. The CDR3 is CASSHKAGGLWETQYF. Here the CDR3 DNA reads TGTGCCAGCAGCCACAAAGCGGGGGGGCTTTGGGAGACCCAGTACTTC.

This sequence joins TRBV5-4 and TRBJ2-5, with D uncertain. V was shortened by 5 bases and J by 1 base, with 12 bases between the two germline ends. CDR1 and CDR2 (germline): SGHNT, YYREEE (reference sequence). There are 14 residues in the CDR3. The CDR3 DNA reads TGTGCCAGCAGAGATAGCACCTTCCAAGAGACCCAGTACTTC. This translates into CASRDSTFQETQYF.

This chain links TRBV29-1 with TRBJ2-3, with a weak D call TRBD2 (6 bases). V was shortened by 7 bases and J by 3 bases, with 11 bases between the two germline ends. Germline-derived CDR1 and CDR2 are SQVTM and ANQGSEA. The CDR3 is made up of 12 amino acids. Written as DNA, the CDR3 is TGCAGCGCGGACTATACGACAGATACGCAGTATTTT. It translates to CSADYTTDTQYF.

This clone appeared once. V gene TRBV5-4 combines with J gene TRBJ1-1; 9 bases are shared with TRBD1. The CDR3 has 14 residues. CDR1 SGHNT and CDR2 YYREEE come from the germline V gene (reference sequence). The trim removed 5 bases at V and 7 bases at J, leaving 9 bases unmatched. CDR3 DNA: TGTGCCAGCAGGAACCGGGACAGGGAGTATGAAGCTTTCTTT. Protein: CASRNRDREYEAFF.

This clone was found a few times. The chain carries TRBV27 and TRBJ2-1; weak D call: TRBD1 (5 bases). This CDR3 has 11 amino acids. Trimming cost V 7 bases and J 9 bases, with 10 bases left between them. Germline CDR1 is MNHEY and CDR2 is SMNVEV (reference sequence). DNA of the CDR3: TGTGCCAGCAAGGGGCCGCTTGAGCAGTTCTTC. Translating it yields CASKGPLEQFF.

The chain links TRBV19 to TRBJ2-2; D is undetermined. There are 16 residues in the CDR3. Germline CDR1 is LNHDA and CDR2 is SQIVND (reference sequence). With 1 base removed from V and 3 bases from J, the gap between germline ends came to 12 bases. CDR3 nucleotide sequence: TGTGCCAGTAGTATAGTAGTGAACTCATACACCGGGGAGCTGTTTTTT. Translation: CASSIVVNSYTGELFF.

The gene calls are TRBV10-3 and TRBJ1-5; tentative D call: TRBD1 (5 bases). This CDR3 has 13 amino acids. CDR1 ENHRY and CDR2 SYGVKD come from the germline V gene. Trimming shortened V by 6 bases and J by 3 bases, and 9 bases separated the two germline ends. This CDR3 is CAISGGINQPQHF. DNA for the CDR3: TGTGCCATCAGCGGGGGGATCAATCAGCCCCAGCATTTT.

On this clone: Being one base from a much bigger clone, this may be a read error. The chain uses TRBV7-9 and TRBJ1-1; 8 nucleotides match TRBD1. There are 15 residues in the CDR3. CDR1 SEHNR and CDR2 FQNEAQ come from the germline V gene (reference sequence). V lost 0 bases to trimming and J lost 1 base; unmatched junction nucleotides: 1. As DNA, the CDR3 is TGTGCCAGCAGCTTAGCGACAGGGGCGAACACTGAAGCTTTCTTT. Residues: CASSLATGANTEAFF.